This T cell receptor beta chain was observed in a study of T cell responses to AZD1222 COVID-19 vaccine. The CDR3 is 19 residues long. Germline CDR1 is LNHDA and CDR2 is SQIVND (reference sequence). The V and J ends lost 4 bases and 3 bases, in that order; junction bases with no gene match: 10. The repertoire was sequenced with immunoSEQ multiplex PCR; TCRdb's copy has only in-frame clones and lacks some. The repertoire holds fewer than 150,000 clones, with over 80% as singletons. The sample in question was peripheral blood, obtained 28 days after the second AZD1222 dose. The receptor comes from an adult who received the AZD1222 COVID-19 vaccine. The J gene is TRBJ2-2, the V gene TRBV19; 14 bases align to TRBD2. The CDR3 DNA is TGTGCCAGTAGTACCTCGGGACTAGCGGGGGCCGGGGACACCGGGGAGCTGTTTTTT. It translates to CASSTSGLAGAGDTGELFF.